These 5 T cell receptor beta chains share one sample of origin, sequenced in a study of cytomegalovirus exposure and HLA in healthy donors. This PCR relied on a set of 60 Vbeta primers and 13 Jbeta primers. Only in-frame clones appear in the TCRdb table, and some are missing; sequencing was by immunoSEQ multiplex PCR. The table records 150,000 or so clones, less than 80% of them present only once. The sample consisted of PBMCs. These receptors were obtained from a female donor in good health and CMV-seronegative.

The chain joins TRBV13 to TRBJ2-1; weak D call: TRBD2 (5 bases). CDR1 is PRHDT and CDR2 is FYEKMQ in the germline V gene (reference sequence). This CDR3 region has 14 residues. With 5 bases removed from V and 7 bases from J, the gap between germline ends came to 15 bases. CDR3 region: CASSRILGTNEQFF. The CDR3 DNA is TGTGCCAGCAGCCGAATACTAGGAACAAATGAGCAGTTCTTC.

The gene calls are TRBV5-8 and TRBJ2-7, with 11 positions matching TRBD1. Germline trimming cut 3 bases from V and 7 bases from J; bases unmatched to any gene: 9. The CDR3 extends over 15 amino acids. CDR1 is SGHTS and CDR2 is YDEGEE in the germline V gene. The CDR3 DNA follows: TGTGCCAGCAGCTCTCGCGGACAGGGGGCGGAGGAGCAGTACTTC. Translation gives CASSSRGQGAEEQYF. Filled out from reference TRBV5-8 and TRBJ2-7, the complete variable domain reads EAGVTQSPTHLIKTRGQQATLRCSPISGHTSVYWYQQALGLGLQFLLWYDEGEERNRGNFPPRFSGRQFPNYSSELNVNALELEDSALYLCASSSRGQGAEEQYFGPGTRLTVT.

This clone was recorded a few times. The CDR3 reads CATSFAGGNTEAFF. DNA for the CDR3: TGTGCCACCAGTTTTGCAGGGGGAAACACTGAAGCTTTCTTT. This chain joins TRBV15 and TRBJ1-1; 7 bases align to TRBD1. The ends lost 6 bases at V and 2 bases at J; junction bases unmatched: 6. This CDR3 comprises 14 residues. Germline-derived CDR1 and CDR2 are LNHNV and YYDKDF (reference sequence).

This sequence joins TRBV28 and TRBJ2-7, with 8 nucleotides matching TRBD2. The V segment lost 4 bases and the J segment 4 bases; nucleotides outside the gene matches: 12. CDR1 is MDHEN and CDR2 is SYDVKM in the germline V gene. The CDR3 extends over 16 amino acids. CDR3 sequence reads: CASSSPAGVPSYEQYF. The CDR3 DNA follows: TGTGCCAGCAGTTCCCCAGCGGGGGTTCCCTCTTACGAGCAGTACTTC.

This sequence joins TRBV5-1 and TRBJ2-6, with D possibly being TRBD1 (5 bases). V was shortened by 0 bases and J by 4 bases, with 11 bases between the two germline ends. CDR1 and CDR2 from the germline V gene are SGHRS and YFSETQ. The CDR3 loop spans 16 amino acids. The CDR3 DNA follows: TGCGCCAGCAGCTTGGCAGGGATGAGAGGGGCCAACGTCCTGACTTTC. Translation gives CASSLAGMRGANVLTF. The variable domain in full, with the rest retrieved from reference TRBV5-1 and TRBJ2-6, is KAGVTQTPRYLIKTRGQQVTLSCSPISGHRSVSWYQQTPGQGLQFLFEYFSETQRNKGNFPGRFSGRQFSNSRSEMNVSTLELGDSALYLCASSLAGMRGANVLTFGAGSRLTVL.